This T cell receptor (beta chain) was identified during a study of blood T cell repertoires in COVID-19. In the study overall: Samples came from the United States, Italy and Spain, spanning acute and convalescent COVID-19. PBMCs, B-cell-depleted T cells, or T cells provided the cDNA or gDNA that made up the material.

Germline V gives CDR1 SGHVS, CDR2 FNYEAQ. V was trimmed by 3 bases and J by 3 bases, leaving 11 bases between them. The CDR3 is made up of 14 amino acids. Methods used by the authors: Cell counts per sample came from amplifying reference gene primers. Sequencing was performed with immunoSEQ multiplex PCR; in TCRdb, only in-frame clones are kept and a portion is missing. V and J calls and clone size are copied from that table; D and trimming were computed from the DNA. This sample has 140,000 to 150,000 clones, with 89% found just once. The specimen was peripheral blood. This chain connects TRBV7-6 to TRBJ1-1; D gene unclear. The TCR was taken from a human donor in a cohort sampled during active COVID-19. Here the CDR3 DNA reads TGTGCCAGCAGCTTCTACTGGAGGGACACTGAAGCTTTCTTT. Translating it yields CASSFYWRDTEAFF.